This entry is about one TCR beta chain. The antigen it binds to is not known. No base qualities exist here, and no much larger clone lies one base off it. CDR3 length: 16 amino acids, cysteine to phenylalanine. Solely the CDR3 DNA is kept, with 48 bases framed from the first base. Ends trimmed: V by 4 bases, J by 1 base; bases unmatched to a gene: 6. Taken from the germline V gene, the CDR1 and CDR2 loops are MGHRA and YSYEKL. The entry originates in a study of post-analysis software for immune sequencing data (dated by TCRdb to the mid-2010s). Study-level background: Disease courses on record covered relapsing-remitting, secondary progressive and progressive-relapsing multiple sclerosis, though some patients had no subtype annotation. The patient repertoires were compared against 11 previously published healthy control repertoires obtained from donors aged about 6 to 28 years. A subset of samples was prepared in parallel using single-end sample barcoding, then pooled and co-amplified after Illumina adapter ligation.

The receptor library was made with PCR. TCRdb names Illumina HiSeq 2500 as the instrument used. To reduce PCR and sequencing biases, unique molecular identifiers were built into the TCR beta cDNA libraries. Approximately 500,000 cDNA molecules were obtained per 1 to 10 million input T cells, so each molecule approximated one T cell. The patient libraries were prepared and sequenced using the same protocol as the earlier healthy control dataset. Within a given batch, samples were prepared together, multiplexed and sequenced on the same HiSeq lane. For the original study's pipeline: MIGEC was used to process the raw barcoded reads, and molecular identifier groups with only a single read were discarded before consensus assembly and CDR3 extraction. Clonotype tables were post-analysed with VDJtools, and diversity was normalized by down-sampling all datasets to the smallest sample size. To correct batch-related cross-sample contamination, repertoire overlap clustering matched CDR3 amino acid sequences but not nucleotide sequences. TCRdb redid the processing of the public reads, applying fastp at Q25 and MiXCR, and retained in-frame beta chains. CDR3 protein sequences are deduplicated, and each keeps its most common genes and DNA. It is TCRdb's table, rather than the study itself, that gives the V and J calls and clone size. For this sample the table gives around 440,000 distinct CDR3 sequences, of which roughly 45% were detected only once. Clones ranked in the top ten supply about 12% of the sample.

What the research found in general, with its limitations: Direct clustering with F measure showed strong co-clustering of samples prepared in the same batch, prompting a batch-effect correction. Patients showed significantly higher frequencies than controls for roughly 5 TRBV segments, among them TRBV5-6, TRBV5-1 and TRBV20-1. The multiple sclerosis patient group was slightly younger than the control group. Multiple sclerosis patients had significantly lower normalized Chao1 diversity than controls, a result that suggests substantial peripheral T-cell clonal expansion.

TCR beta repertoires were profiled from peripheral blood of approximately 13 young patients with multiple sclerosis to demonstrate the VDJtools post-analysis software. The multiple sclerosis patients were children and adolescents between roughly 6 and 17 years of age. Sequencing used blood. The sequence derives from a girl under 18 with multiple sclerosis. The rearranged segments are TRBV4-1 and TRBJ2-1, with 8 bases matching TRBD2. The CDR3 amino acid sequence is: CASSLKKRESYNEQFF. The DNA is TGCGCCAGCAGCCTGAAAAAGCGGGAGTCCTACAATGAGCAGTTCTTC.